Shown below are 25 T cell receptor beta chains from a single sample sequenced in a study of beta chain features in type 1 diabetes. These TCRs are of unknown antigen specificity. All of the isolated RNA was reverse transcribed, so expressed TCRB transcripts were sequenced. TCRdb's copy holds only in-frame clones and misses some; the assay was immunoSEQ multiplex PCR. The sample has 200,000 to 250,000 clones; approximately 15% are singletons. General study points: TCRB CDR3s from Type 1 diabetes patients were moderately but significantly shorter in all four CD4+ subsets.

What was sequenced was naive CD4+ T cells from blood. All receptors derive from a man aged 25-40 years with type 1 diabetes.

This clone was observed a few times. The chain uses TRBV5-4 and TRBJ2-7; D might be TRBD2 (5 bases). Trimming stripped 4 bases from V and 4 bases from J, with 15 bases between. The CDR3 runs to 14 residues. Germline CDR1 SGHNT, CDR2 YYREEE (reference sequence). CDR3 in DNA: TGTGCCAGCAGCCCCGGAGGCAACAAATACGAGCAGTACTTC. This gives the protein CASSPGGNKYEQYF.

The chain recombines TRBV5-1 with TRBJ2-1, with 8 bases identical to TRBD1. The CDR3 contains 16 residues. V dropped 4 bases and J dropped 4; count of bases not matched to a gene: 10. The germline gives CDR1 SGHRS, CDR2 YFSETQ. This CDR3 is CASSDRTGMAYNEQFF. The CDR3 DNA sequence: TGCGCCAGCAGCGATCGGACAGGGATGGCGTACAATGAGCAGTTCTTC.

The V gene is TRBV11-2, the J gene TRBJ1-5; D gene uncertain. The ends were cut back, 0 bases at V and 7 bases at J, with 10 bases in the middle. The CDR3 has 14 residues. CDR1 and CDR2 from the germline V gene are SGHAT and FQNNGV. For the CDR3, the DNA is TGTGCCAGCAGCTTAGATCCAGGCGGGCAGCCCCAGCATTTT. It codes for CASSLDPGGQPQHF.

Note on this clone: Other DNA variants within this sample encode the same CDR3. This rearrangement joins TRBV30 to TRBJ2-6; 7 positions agree with TRBD1. CDR3 length: 15 amino acids. Per the germline V gene, CDR1 is GTSNPN and CDR2 is SVGIG (reference sequence). J was trimmed by 2 bases and V by 1 base; bases with no gene match: 2. The DNA for the CDR3 is TGTGCCTGGAGTGGAGGGGGCGCTGGGGCCAACGTCCTGACTTTC. Translated, it gives CAWSGGGAGANVLTF.

This rearrangement joins TRBV5-1 to TRBJ2-4; TRBD1 agrees at 8 bases. CDR1 and CDR2 (germline): SGHRS, YFSETQ. This CDR3 comprises 17 residues. The V gene end was trimmed by 2 bases and the J gene end by 4 bases; junction bases not matched to a gene: 11. As DNA, the CDR3 is TGCGCCAGCAGCTTATTAGCAGGGGGCGACAGGAAAAACATTCAGTACTTC. This translates into CASSLLAGGDRKNIQYF.

This clone was counted a few times. V and J are TRBV20-1 and TRBJ2-1, with a tentative D call TRBD2 (6 bases). V lost 7 bases to trimming and J lost 8 bases, with 12 bases between them. The V gene's germline CDR1 is DFQATT and CDR2 SNEGSKA (reference sequence). The CDR3 loop spans 11 amino acids. CDR3 sequence: CSGGTLDEQFF. The CDR3 DNA is TGCAGTGGCGGGACTTTGGATGAGCAGTTCTTC.

The rearrangement links TRBV29-1 to TRBJ2-1; the match to TRBD2 covers 10 bases. This CDR3 contains 17 residues. The V and J ends lost 1 base and 6 bases, in that order; junction bases with no gene match: 12. Germline assignment: CDR1 SQVTM and CDR2 ANQGSEA. The CDR3 here is CSVEGGLAGDEGNEQFF. The CDR3 DNA sequence: TGCAGCGTTGAAGGTGGCCTAGCGGGAGACGAGGGCAATGAGCAGTTCTTC.

This clone was detected once. V gene TRBV5-4 combines with J gene TRBJ1-1, with 8 bases lining up with TRBD1. V shed 4 bases, J shed 5 bases, and the junction held 7 bases outside the gene matches. Germline V lookup: CDR1 SGHNT, CDR2 YYREEE (reference sequence). This CDR3 spans 14 amino acids. CDR3 loop: CASSLEDRETEAFF. The CDR3 DNA reads as TGTGCCAGCAGCCTGGAGGACAGGGAGACTGAAGCTTTCTTT.

This sequence joins TRBV19 and TRBJ1-1; TRBD1 is a possible D gene (6 bases). The V gene lost 0 bases and the J gene lost 5 bases, with 13 bases spanning the gap. The CDR3 covers 15 residues. Germline CDR1 LNHDA, CDR2 SQIVND (reference sequence). This CDR3 reads CASSIESRGGTEAFF. The CDR3, as DNA: TGTGCCAGTAGTATAGAGAGCAGGGGTGGAACTGAAGCTTTCTTT.

The chain employs TRBV10-2 and TRBJ2-7, with TRBD1 identical over 9 bases. The length of the CDR3 is 13 residues. The germline V gene has CDR1 WSHSY and CDR2 SAAADI. V trimming: 10 bases; J trimming: 2 bases; junction bases outside the gene matches: 6. CDR3 amino acids: CATGDRVPYEQYF. The CDR3 DNA reads TGCGCCACTGGGGACAGGGTACCCTACGAGCAGTACTTC.

V is TRBV6-1 and J is TRBJ2-2, with 9 nucleotides matching TRBD2. The CDR3 is 13 amino acids. Germline V gene data show CDR1 as MNHNS and CDR2 as SASEGT. Germline trimming cut 6 bases from V and 6 bases from J; bases unmatched to any gene: 2. The CDR3 spells CASSAGGPGELFF. In DNA, the CDR3 is TGTGCCAGCAGCGCGGGGGGGCCCGGGGAGCTGTTTTTT.

This clone has more than one count but fewer than ten. The gene calls are TRBV11-2 and TRBJ2-5, with TRBD2 identical over 12 bases. The germline V gene has CDR1 SGHAT and CDR2 FQNNGV. This CDR3 spans 17 amino acids. V dropped 5 bases and J dropped 1; count of bases not matched to a gene: 8. CDR3 region: CASSPGGLAGFQETQYF. The CDR3 coding sequence is TGTGCCAGCAGCCCCGGCGGACTAGCGGGGTTCCAAGAGACCCAGTACTTC.

This clone came up a few times. The rearrangement uses TRBV5-1 and TRBJ1-1; the D is unclear. This CDR3 has 13 residues. CDR1 and CDR2 (germline): SGHRS, YFSETQ. V was shortened by 4 bases and J by 4 bases, with 11 bases between the two germline ends. CDR3 DNA sequence: TGCGCCAGCAGCAACCGTGGAGGCACTGAAGCTTTCTTT. Encoded protein: CASSNRGGTEAFF. The entire variable domain, with the rest obtained from reference TRBV5-1 and TRBJ1-1, is as follows: KAGVTQTPRYLIKTRGQQVTLSCSPISGHRSVSWYQQTPGQGLQFLFEYFSETQRNKGNFPGRFSGRQFSNSRSEMNVSTLELGDSALYLCASSNRGGTEAFFGQGTRLTVV.

This clone was counted a few times. The CDR3 nucleotides are TGCAGCGTTGAAGCGGAGGGGAGGAGGCCGCAGTATTTT. It encodes CSVEAEGRRPQYF. This chain connects TRBV29-1 to TRBJ2-3, with TRBD2 as a possible D gene (6 bases). This CDR3 has 13 amino acids. Germline CDR1 and CDR2: SQVTM and ANQGSEA. Trimming took 1 base from V and 10 from J, leaving 15 bases between them.

This clone has a handful of counts. The V and J genes are TRBV4-2 and TRBJ1-4, with a weak D call TRBD1 (6 bases). Per germline, CDR1 LGHNA and CDR2 YNFKEQ. The CDR3 length is 14 residues. V was cut by 0 bases and J by 7 bases, with 9 bases left in between. The CDR3 loop is CASSQDQGSEKLFF. In DNA form, the CDR3 reads TGTGCCAGCAGCCAAGATCAGGGGAGTGAAAAACTGTTTTTT.

The V call is TRBV30, the J call TRBJ2-2; D call uncertain. The germline CDR1 and CDR2 sequences are GTSNPN and SVGIG (reference sequence). V shed 3 bases and J shed 8 bases, with 16 bases lying between them. This CDR3 has 14 residues. The CDR3 region has the DNA TGTGCCTGGAGCGGCCGAGGTGGAGTAGGGGAGCTGTTTTTT. The encoded protein is CAWSGRGGVGELFF.

The chain couples TRBV6-6 to TRBJ1-2; the D gene is possibly TRBD1 (6 bases). This CDR3 spans 15 amino acids. The V gene lost 0 bases and the J gene lost 6 bases, with 14 bases spanning the gap. Germline lookup yields CDR1 MNHNY and CDR2 SVGAGI (reference sequence). CDR3 in DNA: TGTGCCAGCAGTTACTCCTGGCGGGGGGCGGATGGCTACACCTTC. Its translation is CASSYSWRGADGYTF.

The J gene is TRBJ2-3, the V gene TRBV14; D is possibly TRBD1 (6 bases). V was shortened by 4 bases and J by 2 bases, with 10 bases between the two germline ends. Germline CDR1 and CDR2: SGHDN and FVKESK. There are 14 residues in the CDR3. The CDR3 sequence is CASSLRDITDTQYF. The DNA for the CDR3 is TGTGCCAGCAGCCTACGGGACATCACAGATACGCAGTATTTT.

This rearrangement joins TRBV29-1 to TRBJ1-2, with D possibly matching TRBD1 (6 bases). The CDR3 is 14 residues long. With 7 bases removed from V and 4 bases from J, the gap between germline ends came to 19 bases. CDR1 is SQVTM and CDR2 is ANQGSEA in the germline V gene. CDR3 protein: CSALQGVASYGYTF. Here the CDR3 DNA reads TGCAGCGCCTTACAGGGCGTAGCCTCCTATGGCTACACCTTC.

This clone was seen a few times. The chain employs TRBV6-1 and TRBJ2-3; D is perhaps TRBD2 (6 bases). The CDR3 is 15 residues long. Germline-derived CDR1 and CDR2 are MNHNS and SASEGT. The ends were cut back, 4 bases at V and 2 bases at J, with 13 bases in the middle. CDR3 in DNA: TGTGCCAGCAGTGGGGGGACTCCCATCACAGATACGCAGTATTTT. Its protein is CASSGGTPITDTQYF.

This clone has just a few counts. The rearrangement joins TRBV7-9 to TRBJ2-7; 9 bases fit TRBD1. The J segment lost 3 bases and the V segment lost 5 bases, leaving 5 bases of the junction unmatched. CDR3 length: 14 amino acids. Germline V gives CDR1 SEHNR, CDR2 FQNEAQ (reference sequence). Here the CDR3 DNA reads TGTGCCAGCAGCCACCGGACAGGGGACTACGAGCAGTACTTC. Its translation is CASSHRTGDYEQYF. Full variable domain (missing parts from reference TRBV7-9 and TRBJ2-7): DTGVSQNPRHKITKRGQNVTFRCDPISEHNRLYWYRQTLGQGPEFLTYFQNEAQLEKSRLLSDRFSAERPKGSFSTLEIQRTEQGDSAMYLCASSHRTGDYEQYFGPGTRLTVT.

This clone was counted only a few times. This chain links TRBV2 with TRBJ2-7; possibly TRBD2 for D (5 bases). The CDR3 contains 14 residues. Trimming left V 0 bases short and J 6 bases short, with 12 bases between. Germline-derived CDR1 and CDR2 are SNHLY and FYNNEI. CDR3 in amino acids: CASSEARTGVEQYF. The CDR3 nucleotides are TGTGCCAGCAGTGAAGCCCGAACCGGGGTCGAGCAGTACTTC.

The chain links TRBV5-6 to TRBJ1-1, with TRBD1 matching over 8 bases. Per the germline V gene, CDR1 is SGHDT and CDR2 is YYEEEE. CDR3 length equals 12 residues. V lost 4 bases and J lost 12; bases outside the gene matches: 8. The CDR3 sequence: CASSLGQGGTFF. CDR3 nucleotide sequence: TGTGCCAGCAGCCTTGGACAGGGAGGGACTTTCTTT.

A few counts support this clone. CDR3 sequence (DNA): TGTGCCAGCAGCGGGGACCCGGGACAGAGAAACTATGGCTACACCTTC. Encoded protein: CASSGDPGQRNYGYTF. The gene calls are TRBV7-9 and TRBJ1-2; 7 positions match TRBD1. This CDR3 is built from 16 residues. Germline CDR1 reads SEHNR; CDR2 reads FQNEAQ (reference sequence). With 5 bases clipped from V and 2 bases from J, the junction kept 11 bases outside the gene matches. Drawing the rest from reference TRBV7-9 and TRBJ1-2, the complete variable domain is DTGVSQNPRHKITKRGQNVTFRCDPISEHNRLYWYRQTLGQGPEFLTYFQNEAQLEKSRLLSDRFSAERPKGSFSTLEIQRTEQGDSAMYLCASSGDPGQRNYGYTFGSGTRLTVV.

This clone was counted a few times. J is TRBJ1-2 and V is TRBV30; 12 bases map to TRBD1. Germline V CDR1 and CDR2: GTSNPN, SVGIG (reference sequence). The CDR3 has 16 residues. V was pared by 5 bases and J by 6 bases, with 13 bases of the junction left unmatched. CDR3 residues: CAWGAGTGGGKNGYTF. The CDR3 DNA sequence: TGTGCCTGGGGGGCCGGGACAGGGGGCGGAAAAAATGGCTACACCTTC.